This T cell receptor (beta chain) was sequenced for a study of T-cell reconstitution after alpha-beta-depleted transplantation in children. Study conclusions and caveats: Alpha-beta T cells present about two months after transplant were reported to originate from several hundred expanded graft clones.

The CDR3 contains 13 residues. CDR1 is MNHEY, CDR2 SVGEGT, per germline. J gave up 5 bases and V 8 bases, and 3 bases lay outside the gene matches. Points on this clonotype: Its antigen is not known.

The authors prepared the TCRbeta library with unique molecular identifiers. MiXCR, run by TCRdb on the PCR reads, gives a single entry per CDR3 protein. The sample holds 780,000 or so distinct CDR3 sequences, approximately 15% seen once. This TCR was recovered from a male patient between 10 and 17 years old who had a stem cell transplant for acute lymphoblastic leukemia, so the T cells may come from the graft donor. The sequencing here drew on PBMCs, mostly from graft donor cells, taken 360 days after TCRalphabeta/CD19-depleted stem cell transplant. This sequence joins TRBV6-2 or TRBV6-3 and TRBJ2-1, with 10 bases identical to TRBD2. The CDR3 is CASGLAEHNEQFF. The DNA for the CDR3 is TGTGCCAGCGGACTAGCGGAGCACAATGAGCAGTTCTTC.